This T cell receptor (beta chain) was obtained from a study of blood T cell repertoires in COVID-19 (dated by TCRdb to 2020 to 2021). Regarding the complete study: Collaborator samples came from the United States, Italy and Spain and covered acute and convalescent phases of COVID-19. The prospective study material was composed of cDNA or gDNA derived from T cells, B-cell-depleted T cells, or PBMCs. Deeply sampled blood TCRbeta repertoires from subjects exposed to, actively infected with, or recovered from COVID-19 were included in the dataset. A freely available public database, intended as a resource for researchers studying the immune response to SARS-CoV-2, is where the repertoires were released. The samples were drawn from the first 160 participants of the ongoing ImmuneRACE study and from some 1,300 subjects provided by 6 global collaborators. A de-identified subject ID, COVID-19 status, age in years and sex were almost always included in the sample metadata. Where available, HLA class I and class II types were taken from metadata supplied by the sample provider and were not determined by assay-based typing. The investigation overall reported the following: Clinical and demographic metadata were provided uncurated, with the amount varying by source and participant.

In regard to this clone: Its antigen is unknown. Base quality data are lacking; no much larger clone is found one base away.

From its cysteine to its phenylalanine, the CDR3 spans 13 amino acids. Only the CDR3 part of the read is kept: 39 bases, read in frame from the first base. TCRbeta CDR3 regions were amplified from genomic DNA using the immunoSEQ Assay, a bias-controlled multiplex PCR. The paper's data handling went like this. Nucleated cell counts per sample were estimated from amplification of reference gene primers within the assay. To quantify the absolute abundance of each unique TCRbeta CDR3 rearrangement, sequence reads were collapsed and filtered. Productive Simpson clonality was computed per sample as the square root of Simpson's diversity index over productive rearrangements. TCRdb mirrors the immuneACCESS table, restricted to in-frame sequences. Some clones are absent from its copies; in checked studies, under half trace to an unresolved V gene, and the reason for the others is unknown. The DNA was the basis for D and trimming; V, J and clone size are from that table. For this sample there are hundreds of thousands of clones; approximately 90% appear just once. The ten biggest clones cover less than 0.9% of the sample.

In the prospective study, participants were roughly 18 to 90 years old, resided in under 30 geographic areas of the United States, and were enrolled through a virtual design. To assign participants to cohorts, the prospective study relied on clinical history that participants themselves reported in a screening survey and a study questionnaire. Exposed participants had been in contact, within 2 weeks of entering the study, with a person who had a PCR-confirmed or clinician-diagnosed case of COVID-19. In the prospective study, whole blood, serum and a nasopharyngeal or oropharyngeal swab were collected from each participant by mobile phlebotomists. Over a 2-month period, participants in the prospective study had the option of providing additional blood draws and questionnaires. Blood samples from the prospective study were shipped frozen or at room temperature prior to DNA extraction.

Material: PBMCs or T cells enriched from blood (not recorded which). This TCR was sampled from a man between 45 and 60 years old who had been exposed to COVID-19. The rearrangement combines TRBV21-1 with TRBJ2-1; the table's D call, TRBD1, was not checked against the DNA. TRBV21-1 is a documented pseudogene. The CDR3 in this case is CASSIDRANEQFF. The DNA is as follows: TGTGCCAGCAGCATCGACAGGGCCAATGAGCAGTTCTTC.